Listed below are T cell receptor beta chains from one sample, sequenced in a study of blood T cell repertoires in COVID-19. Sequencing was performed with immunoSEQ multiplex PCR; in TCRdb, only in-frame clones are kept and a portion is missing. The sample contains roughly 160,000 clones, roughly 84% of which appear only once. Sequenced: peripheral blood. The receptors were gathered from an elderly man with COVID-19, enrolled during active disease. CDR3s include the opening cysteine and the closing phenylalanine or tryptophan. A D gene is named only where the DNA matches it firmly. Some rows have no size entry. The others give once, few or many, or a class for an expanded clone.

TRBV6-5,TRBJ1-6,-,TRBD1,TGTGCCAGCAGTTACAACGGACAGGGATATAATTCACCCCTCCACTTT,CASSYNGQGYNSPLHF
TRBV6-5,TRBJ2-2,few,TRBD1,TGTGCCAGCAGTCCAGGGGGAGCCAACACCGGGGAGCTGTTTTTT,CASSPGGANTGELFF
TRBV3-1/TRBV3-2,TRBJ2-7,once,-,TGTGCCAGCAGCCAAGGTGGGGGGAGCTACGAGCAGTACTTC,CASSQGGGSYEQYF
TRBV7-2,TRBJ1-4,-,TRBD1,TGTGCCAGCAGCTCTAAGACAGGGGGGAATGAAAAACTGTTTTTT,CASSSKTGGNEKLFF
TRBV4-3,TRBJ2-2,-,-,TGCGCCAGCAGCCAAGTGGCTCCGAACACCGGGGAGCTGTTTTTT,CASSQVAPNTGELFF
TRBV9,TRBJ1-4,-,TRBD1,TGTGCCAGCAGCGAGAGAGGGACAGGGAATGAAAAACTGTTTTTT,CASSERGTGNEKLFF
TRBV5-1,TRBJ2-7,-,-,TGCGCCAGCAGCTTGGACGGACAGCCGCCCTCCTACGAGCAGTACTTC,CASSLDGQPPSYEQYF
TRBV19,TRBJ2-5,-,TRBD1,TGTGCCAGTAGTAGGGGACAGAAGGAGACCCAGTACTTC,CASSRGQKETQYF
TRBV18,TRBJ2-2,-,-,TGTGCCAGCTCACCACGAATGGACTCAGTTATAGCCGGGGAGCTGTTTTTT,CASSPRMDSVIAGELFF
TRBV9,TRBJ2-5,-,TRBD2,TGTGCCAGCAGCGTAGCTCCTAGCGGGGGAGGGGAGACCCAGTACTTC,CASSVAPSGGGETQYF
TRBV2,TRBJ2-2,-,-,TGTGCCAGTCGCCGAGGAGAGAACACCGGGGAGCTGTTTTTT,CASRRGENTGELFF
TRBV3-1/TRBV3-2,TRBJ1-3,-,-,TGTGCCAGCAGATACGCTGGCAGGGCGGGAAACACCATATATTTT,CASRYAGRAGNTIYF
TRBV3-1/TRBV3-2,TRBJ1-5,-,TRBD1,TGTGCCAGCAGCCAAGACGGAGGGGGCCGACAGCCCCAGCATTTT,CASSQDGGGRQPQHF
TRBV12-3/TRBV12-4,TRBJ1-2,few,-,TGTGCCAGCACCATGGCACATGGCTACACCTTC,CASTMAHGYTF
TRBV5-1,TRBJ1-3,few,-,TGCGCCAGCACCCGGGCGGACATAAGCTCTGGAAACACCATATATTTT,CASTRADISSGNTIYF
TRBV5-8,TRBJ2-7,-,-,TGTGCCAGCAGCCTCGTTGTGGGGGCACGCGAGCAGTACTTC,CASSLVVGAREQYF
TRBV11-3,TRBJ2-7,-,TRBD1,TGTGCCAGCAGCGAATCCTCCGGGACAGGGGCCTACGAGCAGTACTTC,CASSESSGTGAYEQYF
TRBV6-4,TRBJ2-7,-,TRBD1,TGTGCCAGCAGTGACTCGGGACAGGGAGGCTACGAGCAGTACTTC,CASSDSGQGGYEQYF
TRBV2,TRBJ1-2,few,-,TGTGCGACGGAGGCCAGGCCATATGGCTACACCTTC,CATEARPYGYTF
TRBV2,TRBJ1-5,-,-,TGTGCCAGCAGTTACAGGACAGTCGGTGGGAATCAGCCCCAGCATTTT,CASSYRTVGGNQPQHF
TRBV19,TRBJ1-5,-,-,TGTGCCAGTAGTATTGGTAGCGGCCGTCCTAGCAATCAGCCCCAGCATTTT,CASSIGSGRPSNQPQHF
TRBV11-3,TRBJ2-7,-,-,TGTGCCAGCAGCTTAGGACAGCAACCTGCCTACGAGCAGTACTTC,CASSLGQQPAYEQYF
TRBV27,TRBJ1-4,-,TRBD1,TGTGCCAGCAGTTTCAGACAGGGAATGGTTACTAATGAAAAACTGTTTTTT,CASSFRQGMVTNEKLFF
TRBV19,TRBJ2-7,-,-,TGTGCCAGTAGTTGGGGGGAAAGCTCCTACGAGCAGTACTTC,CASSWGESSYEQYF
TRBV29-1,TRBJ1-2,-,-,TGCAGCGTGGACGGGGTCACTGGCTACACCTTC,CSVDGVTGYTF
TRBV5-5,TRBJ1-2,-,-,TGTGCCAGCAGACAGCAACATAACTATGGCTACACCTTC,CASRQQHNYGYTF
TRBV28,TRBJ1-5,-,TRBD1,TGTGCCAGCGATTTGGCGGACAGGGGAAATCAGCCCCAGCATTTT,CASDLADRGNQPQHF
TRBV9,TRBJ1-1,-,TRBD1,TGTGCCAGCTCCCGGGACAGGGGCGTCACTGAAGCTTTCTTT,CASSRDRGVTEAFF
TRBV5-1,TRBJ1-2,-,-,TGCGCCAGCAGCATGTCTGGGACAAACTATGGCTACACCTTC,CASSMSGTNYGYTF
TRBV6-5,TRBJ1-1,-,-,TGTGCCAGCAGACGGGACATACTGAACACTGAAGCTTTCTTT,CASRRDILNTEAFF
TRBV2,TRBJ2-7,once,TRBD2,TGTGCCAGCAGTGAAGCCTCGCGGGGGGGTGACGAGCAGTACTTC,CASSEASRGGDEQYF
TRBV7-2,TRBJ2-7,-,TRBD1,TGTGCCAGCAGCTTAGTGTCCGGGACAGTGACCTACGAGCAGTACTTC,CASSLVSGTVTYEQYF
TRBV14,TRBJ1-6,-,-,TGTGCCAGCAGCCAAGGCGGTCTAACGAATAATTCACCCCTCCACTTT,CASSQGGLTNNSPLHF
TRBV18,TRBJ1-3,-,-,TGTGCCAGCTCACCGCCTACAGGAAACTCTGGAAACACCATATATTTT,CASSPPTGNSGNTIYF
TRBV19,TRBJ1-5,-,TRBD1,TGTGCCAGTAGTGGAACAGGGGCTCAGCCCCAGCATTTT,CASSGTGAQPQHF
TRBV10-3,TRBJ1-2,-,TRBD1,TGTGCCATCAGTGGGTCTTCAGGGGGCCAAGGTGGCTACACCTTC,CAISGSSGGQGGYTF
TRBV10-3,TRBJ1-1,-,TRBD1,TGTGCCATCAGCCAGGAGGGACAGGGAGACACTGAAGCTTTCTTT,CAISQEGQGDTEAFF
TRBV16,TRBJ1-5,-,-,TGTGCCAGCAGCCAATTGCGAAGCAATCAGCCCCAGCATTTT,CASSQLRSNQPQHF
TRBV12-5,TRBJ1-5,few,TRBD1,TGTGCTAGTGGTCACGGACAGGGAGACAATCAGCCCCAGCATTTT,CASGHGQGDNQPQHF
TRBV3-1/TRBV3-2,TRBJ1-1,-,-,TGTGCCAGCAGCCGGGGTCACGCAGGGGCGAACACTGAAGCTTTCTTT,CASSRGHAGANTEAFF
TRBV4-2,TRBJ2-1,-,TRBD2,TGTGCCAGCAGCCAAGTAAGGACTAGCGGGGGGTTCACCCCTACTACGAATGAGCAGTTCTTC,CASSQVRTSGGFTPTTNEQFF
TRBV5-1,TRBJ1-6,-,TRBD1,TGCGCCAGCAGCCCCCGGGACAGGGCACCCCTCCACTTT,CASSPRDRAPLHF
TRBV9,TRBJ1-1,-,-,TGTGCCAGCAGCCCCCACACCGGGGAGAACACTGAAGCTTTCTTT,CASSPHTGENTEAFF
TRBV19,TRBJ1-1,-,-,TGTGCCAGTAGCCTCGGGATCCAACTCACTGAAGCTTTCTTT,CASSLGIQLTEAFF
TRBV29-1,TRBJ2-3,-,-,TGCAGCGCCCGGGGTCCAGATACGCAGTATTTT,CSARGPDTQYF
TRBV7-9,TRBJ1-1,-,TRBD1,TGTGCCAGCAGCTTCCGGACAGGACGCAACACTGAAGCTTTCTTT,CASSFRTGRNTEAFF
TRBV5-1,TRBJ2-3,-,TRBD2,TGCGCCAGCAGCTCCCAGACTAGCGGGGGGTCCAGTATTGCAGATACGCAGTATTTT,CASSSQTSGGSSIADTQYF
TRBV28,TRBJ1-5,-,-,TGTGCCAGCAGTCTCAGACAGCTAGATCAGCCCCAGCATTTT,CASSLRQLDQPQHF
TRBV5-1,TRBJ2-2,-,-,TGCGCCACCAAGCAGGGTCCAGCGAACACCGGGGAGCTGTTTTTT,CATKQGPANTGELFF
TRBV5-1,TRBJ1-1,-,-,TGCGCCAGTTTACAGGGAACTGAAGCTTTCTTT,CASLQGTEAFF
TRBV11-2,TRBJ2-2,-,TRBD1,TGTGCCAGCAGCTGGGGACAGGGGAACACCGGGGAGCTGTTTTTT,CASSWGQGNTGELFF
TRBV7-3,TRBJ2-7,once,-,TGTGCCAGCAGCTTAACGGGAGAGACCGAGCAGTACTTC,CASSLTGETEQYF